One and the same sample provided the 23 T cell receptor beta chains below, sequenced in a study of blood T cells in healthy people across ages. Sample-barcoded 5' priming and a J-beta primer mix drove a second PCR of about 7 to 11 cycles. TCRdb itself ran the 5' RACE reads through MiXCR, one entry per CDR3 protein. This table has over 950,000 distinct CDR3 sequences, about two fifths appearing once. The sequenced sample was blood. These receptors were obtained from a man aged 18 to 29 in good health.

The table lists this clonotype with a few counts. The rearrangement joins TRBV6-6 to TRBJ2-3; 7 bases line up with TRBD1. The CDR3 is 15 residues long. The germline V gene encodes CDR1 MNHNY and CDR2 SVGAGI (reference sequence). Trimming cost V 0 bases and J 5 bases; bases outside gene matches: 5. In DNA form, the CDR3 reads TGTGCCAGCAGTTACTCTCCAGGGGGTGAAGATACGCAGTATTTT. Its translation: CASSYSPGGEDTQYF.

This rearrangement joins TRBV7-2 to TRBJ2-1; D ambiguous. The germline V gene has CDR1 SGHTA and CDR2 FQGNSA. V lost 1 base and J 5 bases, leaving 9 bases between the germline ends. The CDR3 is made up of 14 amino acids. CDR3 region: CASSLVAADNEQFF. The CDR3 bases are TGTGCCAGCAGCTTAGTAGCTGCTGACAATGAGCAGTTCTTC.

The rearrangement uses TRBV20-1 and TRBJ1-5, with D possibly matching TRBD1 (6 bases). The CDR3 sequence is 13 residues long. The ends were cut back, 5 bases at V and 2 bases at J, with 10 bases in the middle. CDR1 is DFQATT, CDR2 SNEGSKA, per germline (reference sequence). CDR3 DNA sequence: TGCAGTGCTTGGAGACAGGGCAATCAGCCCCAGCATTTT. Protein: CSAWRQGNQPQHF.

The rearrangement uses TRBV20-1 and TRBJ1-2; TRBD1 matches at 9 bases. CDR3 size: 16 residues. Losses at the gene ends were 5 bases for V and 2 bases for J; bases not matched to a gene: 12. In germline, CDR1 is DFQATT, CDR2 SNEGSKA (reference sequence). DNA of the CDR3: TGCAGTGCTTCCGCTAACCCCGGACAGGGGAACTATGGCTACACCTTC. Encoded protein: CSASANPGQGNYGYTF.

V is TRBV20-1 and J is TRBJ2-1; no clear D. CDR3 size: 15 residues. The germline V gene has CDR1 DFQATT and CDR2 SNEGSKA (reference sequence). Trimming shortened V by 6 bases and J by 5 bases, and 20 bases separated the two germline ends. The CDR3 loop is CSALSPDDPNNEQFF. DNA for the CDR3: TGCAGTGCCCTCTCTCCTGATGACCCTAACAATGAGCAGTTCTTC.

The chain carries TRBV28 and TRBJ1-4; possibly TRBD1 for D (5 bases). The CDR3 totals 13 residues. Germline V gene lookup returns CDR1 MDHEN and CDR2 SYDVKM. V gave up 9 bases and J gave up 4 bases, with 12 bases separating them. The CDR3 nucleotides are TGTGCCAGTCAGGCGGGGCTTAATGAAAAACTGTTTTTT. Translating gives CASQAGLNEKLFF.

V gene TRBV6-2 or TRBV6-3 combines with J gene TRBJ1-1; D gene uncertain. Trimming cost V 1 base and J 11 bases, with 5 bases left between them. Looked up from germline, CDR1 is MNHEY and CDR2 is SVGEGT. The CDR3 totals 10 residues. Here the CDR3 reads CASSYLPAFF. Written as DNA, the CDR3 is TGTGCCAGCAGTTACTTGCCCGCTTTCTTT.

In this sample, this clonotype turned up many times. The chain recombines TRBV5-1 with TRBJ2-5, with D perhaps TRBD2 (5 bases). V dropped 0 bases and J dropped 3 bases, with 12 bases sitting between them. The germline V gene encodes CDR1 SGHRS and CDR2 YFSETQ. The CDR3 is 15 amino acids. The CDR3: CASSLAGSLEETQYF. The CDR3 DNA reads as TGCGCCAGCAGCTTGGCGGGAAGCCTAGAAGAGACCCAGTACTTC.

Turning to this clonotype: Its ends do not fully match the called genes, so a read error is possible. This chain joins TRBV6-5 and TRBJ2-1, with a tentative D call TRBD2 (5 bases). Germline values: CDR1 MNHEY, CDR2 SVGAGI. The length of the CDR3 is 15 residues. CDR3 DNA: TGTCCCAGCAGTTACGCGATCGGGGAGTCCTATGAGCAGTTCTTC. This gives the protein CPSSYAIGESYEQFF.

The chain couples TRBV24-1 to TRBJ2-4, with 7 bases identical to TRBD1. The CDR3 is made up of 15 amino acids. Looked up from germline, CDR1 is KGHDR and CDR2 is SFDVKD. V trimming: 4 bases; J trimming: 8 bases; junction bases outside the gene matches: 10. The CDR3 protein is CATSERTGSKDIQYF. CDR3 coding DNA: TGTGCCACCAGTGAGCGGACAGGTTCTAAAGACATTCAGTACTTC.

This clonotype was picked up a small number of times. The gene calls are TRBV5-4 and TRBJ2-3; D call uncertain. The CDR3 has 16 residues. CDR1 is SGHNT and CDR2 is YYREEE in the germline V gene (reference sequence). V lost 6 bases, J lost 5 bases, and 22 bases lay in between. The CDR3 here is CASNLLPGQVQDTQYF. The CDR3, as DNA: TGTGCCAGCAATCTCTTACCGGGCCAAGTCCAAGATACGCAGTATTTT.

The genes are TRBV3-1 and TRBJ1-1; D is unresolved. CDR1 and CDR2 from the germline V gene are LGHDT and YNNKEL (reference sequence). The CDR3 is made up of 14 amino acids. V was clipped by 7 bases and J by 0 bases, with 12 bases between them. CDR3 nucleotides: TGTGCCAGCATGGCAGGCCCCATGAACACTGAAGCTTTCTTT. This codes for CASMAGPMNTEAFF.

This clonotype has a handful of counts. A much larger clone differs by one base, so this may be a read error. J is TRBJ2-3 and V is TRBV24-1, with 8 bases fitting TRBD1. CDR3 length equals 15 residues. Germline-derived CDR1 and CDR2 are KGHDR and SFDVKD. CDR3: CATSDLGQGTDTRYF. DNA for the CDR3: TGTGCCACCAGTGATTTGGGACAGGGAACAGATACGCGGTATTTT.

The rearrangement joins TRBV7-2 to TRBJ2-2, with D possibly TRBD2 on 6 matching bases. Trimming removed 2 bases from V and 10 bases from J, with 14 bases in between. Germline V gene sequence: CDR1 SGHTA, CDR2 FQGNSA. This CDR3 is built from 14 residues. The CDR3 is CASSLPHLASELFF. Here the CDR3 DNA reads TGTGCCAGCAGCTTACCCCATCTAGCGTCGGAGCTGTTTTTT.

CDR3 bases: TGTGCCAGCAGTGCCCCCCTAGGAGAGACCCAGTACTTC. Encoded protein: CASSAPLGETQYF. The gene calls are TRBV12-3 or TRBV12-4 and TRBJ2-5, with D unresolved. The CDR3 runs to 13 residues. V lost 5 bases and J lost 4, with 11 bases in between.

The V gene is TRBV2, the J gene TRBJ2-1; 13 nucleotides line up with TRBD2. This CDR3 is 15 amino acids long. From germline, CDR1 is SNHLY and CDR2 FYNNEI. Trimming took 1 base from V and 10 from J; bases not matched to a gene: 4. The CDR3 here is CASSEGGLAGTEQFF. The CDR3 DNA sequence: TGTGCCAGCAGTGAAGGGGGACTAGCGGGGACGGAGCAGTTCTTC.

This sequence joins TRBV29-1 and TRBJ2-7; D not resolved. The CDR3 has 11 residues. Trimming took 4 bases from V and 3 from J, leaving 7 bases between them. Per germline, CDR1 SQVTM and CDR2 ANQGSEA. CDR3 amino acids: CSVVDGYEQYF. In nucleotides, the CDR3 is TGCAGCGTTGTGGACGGCTACGAGCAGTACTTC.

The sample holds a few counts of this clonotype. The V call is TRBV5-1, the J call TRBJ2-3; D remains unclear. This CDR3 region has 14 residues. The germline CDR1 and CDR2 sequences are SGHRS and YFSETQ. V was trimmed by 0 bases and J by 3 bases, leaving 8 bases between them. DNA for the CDR3: TGCGCCAGCAGCTTGGAACCCCCTACAGATACGCAGTATTTT. It specifies CASSLEPPTDTQYF.

The chain is built from TRBV20-1 and TRBJ2-7, with no clear D. Germline CDR1 and CDR2: DFQATT and SNEGSKA (reference sequence). V lost 5 bases and J lost 3, with 11 bases in between. The CDR3 totals 12 residues. Here the CDR3 DNA reads TGCAGTGCTGGAAAAAACATCTACGAGCAGTACTTC. Amino acids: CSAGKNIYEQYF.

This chain links TRBV6-2 or TRBV6-3 with TRBJ2-7; possibly TRBD1 or TRBD2 for D (5 bases each). Germline-derived CDR1 and CDR2 are MNHEY and SVGEGT. The length of the CDR3 is 14 residues. V was trimmed by 6 bases and J by 7 bases, leaving 19 bases between them. CDR3 amino acids: CASRHTPHGGEQYF. The CDR3 DNA is TGTGCCAGCAGACACACCCCCCATGGGGGTGAGCAGTACTTC.

There are a few counts of this clonotype. The chain is built from TRBV7-9 and TRBJ2-7; 7 nucleotides match TRBD1. Trimming cost V 2 bases and J 1 base; bases outside gene matches: 11. The CDR3 loop spans 17 amino acids. From germline, CDR1 is SEHNR and CDR2 FQNEAQ (reference sequence). The CDR3 reads CASSLRLKGALSYEQYF. In nucleotides, the CDR3 is TGTGCCAGCAGCTTAAGGTTAAAGGGGGCCCTTTCCTACGAGCAGTACTTC. Looking up the rest from reference TRBV7-9 and TRBJ2-7 gives the full variable domain: DTGVSQNPRHKITKRGQNVTFRCDPISEHNRLYWYRQTLGQGPEFLTYFQNEAQLEKSRLLSDRFSAERPKGSFSTLEIQRTEQGDSAMYLCASSLRLKGALSYEQYFGPGTRLTVT.

Notes on this clonotype: The junction does not match germline at one end; this may be a read error. The chain employs TRBV7-2 and TRBJ2-3; the D call may be TRBD1 or TRBD2 (6 bases each). The CDR3 has 14 residues. Per the germline V gene, CDR1 is SGHTA and CDR2 is FQGNSA. The CDR3 DNA follows: TGTGCCAGCAGCCCCGAGCCGGGGGCAGAGACGCAGTATTTT. This translates into CASSPEPGAETQYF.

CDR3 region: CSGGRDNIQFF. CDR3 sequence (DNA): TGCAGTGGGGGTCGGGACAACATTCAGTTCTTC. The chain joins TRBV20-1 to TRBJ2-1; perhaps TRBD1 as D (6 bases). The V gene's germline CDR1 is DFQATT and CDR2 SNEGSKA (reference sequence). V gave up 7 bases and J gave up 13 bases, with 17 bases separating them. This CDR3 is built from 11 residues.